The 27 T cell receptor beta chains given below trace back to one sample, sequenced in a study of blood T cell repertoires in COVID-19. Some clones are missing from TCRdb's copy, which holds only in-frame ones; the method was immunoSEQ multiplex PCR. The sample has around 270,000 clones; 70% to 90% are singletons. The sequenced sample consisted of peripheral blood. Receptors were obtained from a human donor with COVID-19, enrolled during active disease. The donor label of this sample is uncertain.

The chain combines TRBV28 with TRBJ1-5; D may be TRBD1 (5 bases). This CDR3 spans 15 amino acids. V lost 8 bases and J 1 base, leaving 15 bases between the germline ends. CDR1 MDHEN and CDR2 SYDVKM come from the germline V gene. In nucleotides, the CDR3 is TGTGCCAGCCTTGGCGCAGGGATCAGCAATCAGCCCCAGCATTTT. Protein product: CASLGAGISNQPQHF.

The chain has TRBV19 and TRBJ1-1, with D perhaps TRBD1 (6 bases). In germline, CDR1 is LNHDA, CDR2 SQIVND (reference sequence). V was pared by 4 bases and J by 1 base, with 10 bases between. The CDR3 has 14 amino acids. The CDR3 DNA reads TGTGCCAGTAGTAGCCAGGGGACGAACACTGAAGCTTTCTTT. Translation gives CASSSQGTNTEAFF. Variable domain in full (rest from reference TRBV19 and TRBJ1-1): DGGITQSPKYLFRKEGQNVTLSCEQNLNHDAMYWYRQDPGQGLRLIYYSQIVNDFQKGDIAEGYSVSREKKESFPLTVTSAQKNPTAFYLCASSSQGTNTEAFFGQGTRLTVV.

The J gene is TRBJ1-1, the V gene TRBV9, with TRBD1 as a possible D gene (5 bases). Germline V lookup: CDR1 SGDLS, CDR2 YYNGEE. This CDR3 has 14 amino acids. Trimming pared 0 bases from V and 4 bases from J, leaving 10 bases between. The CDR3 DNA sequence: TGTGCCAGCAGCGTAGTGGGGGGTTCCACTGAAGCTTTCTTT. Its protein product is CASSVVGGSTEAFF.

This clone has a handful of counts. This chain links TRBV7-2 with TRBJ2-1, with 9 nucleotides matching TRBD2. There are 14 residues in the CDR3. Germline V CDR1 and CDR2: SGHTA, FQGNSA. Trimming removed 5 bases from V and 7 bases from J; junction bases left unmatched: 6. CDR3 DNA: TGTGCCAGCAGCCACAGACTAGCGGTTAATGAGCAGTTCTTC. Residues: CASSHRLAVNEQFF. The complete variable domain, with remaining parts taken from reference TRBV7-2 and TRBJ2-1, reads GAGVSQSPSNKVTEKGKDVELRCDPISGHTALYWYRQSLGQGLEFLIYFQGNSAPDKSGLPSDRFSAERTGGSVSTLTIQRTQQEDSAVYLCASSHRLAVNEQFFGPGTRLTVL.

The rearrangement links TRBV4-3 to TRBJ2-1; TRBD2 matches at 12 bases. V lost 1 base to trimming and J lost 9 bases; unmatched junction nucleotides: 7. The CDR3 is 16 amino acids. The germline V gene encodes CDR1 LGHNA and CDR2 YSLEER. The CDR3 sequence: CASSQVALAGGGEQFF. Here the CDR3 DNA reads TGCGCCAGCAGCCAAGTGGCCCTAGCGGGAGGGGGTGAGCAGTTCTTC.

The chain uses TRBV9 and TRBJ1-2; 8 bases line up with TRBD1. J gave up 6 bases and V 4 bases, and 14 bases lay outside the gene matches. The CDR3 runs 16 residues. Germline lookup yields CDR1 SGDLS and CDR2 YYNGEE. The CDR3 bases are TGTGCCAGCAGCCCTCTAACAGGGGGAGGATTTCATGGCTACACCTTC. This codes for CASSPLTGGGFHGYTF.

The chain employs TRBV6-6 and TRBJ2-7; 7 nucleotides match TRBD2. V lost 2 bases and J lost 2; bases outside the gene matches: 6. The germline gives CDR1 MNHNY, CDR2 SVGAGI (reference sequence). This CDR3 spans 15 amino acids. The CDR3 DNA reads TGTGCCAGCAGTTACGGGGGGGTAGGGGCCTACGAGCAGTACTTC. Its protein product is CASSYGGVGAYEQYF.

The genes are TRBV11-3 and TRBJ1-1; no clear D gene. The CDR3 is made up of 13 amino acids. Germline V lookup: CDR1 SGHNT, CDR2 YENEEA. Trimming stripped 3 bases from V and 0 bases from J, with 5 bases between. The CDR3 region has the DNA TGTGCCAGCAGCTTCGAGGTGAACACTGAAGCTTTCTTT. Its protein is CASSFEVNTEAFF.

The genes are TRBV25-1 and TRBJ1-1; unclear D gene. CDR3 size: 13 residues. CDR1 is MGHDK, CDR2 SYGVNS, per germline. The V and J ends lost 6 bases and 1 base respectively, with 9 bases between them. DNA of the CDR3: TGTGCCAGCAGACGGTACGGGAACACTGAAGCTTTCTTT. Amino acids: CASRRYGNTEAFF.

V and J are TRBV2 and TRBJ1-6; D unclear. Trimming took 0 bases from V and 5 from J, leaving 11 bases between them. The germline V gene encodes CDR1 SNHLY and CDR2 FYNNEI. This CDR3 is 16 amino acids long. The CDR3 spells CASSEAASPNNSPLHF. The CDR3, as DNA: TGTGCCAGCAGTGAAGCGGCCAGTCCAAATAATTCACCCCTCCACTTT.

This clone was picked up one time. The gene calls are TRBV25-1 and TRBJ1-5, with unresolved D. Trimming cost V 6 bases and J 7 bases, with 16 bases left between them. The CDR3 is 14 amino acids. CDR1 and CDR2 (germline): MGHDK, SYGVNS. The DNA for the CDR3 is TGTGCCAGCAGACGGGAGAAGAAGTGGCAGCCCCAGCATTTT. Translation gives CASRREKKWQPQHF.

V is TRBV6-5 and J is TRBJ1-1; no definite D call. The V end lost 3 bases, the J end lost 1 base, and 12 bases lay between the germline ends. The CDR3 has 15 residues. Germline V gene data show CDR1 as MNHEY and CDR2 as SVGAGI. This CDR3 is CASSYSVSGNTEAFF. The CDR3 DNA is TGTGCCAGCAGTTATTCGGTTTCGGGGAACACTGAAGCTTTCTTT.

The genes are TRBV9 and TRBJ1-1; D unresolved. CDR1 SGDLS and CDR2 YYNGEE come from the germline V gene. The CDR3 has 14 amino acids. Trimming took off 2 bases at V and 0 bases at J, with 8 bases between the two ends. The CDR3 reads CASSVGTMNTEAFF. The CDR3 DNA follows: TGTGCCAGCAGCGTTGGCACAATGAACACTGAAGCTTTCTTT.

This chain uses TRBV18 with TRBJ1-5, with 8 bases that match TRBD1. The CDR3 has 15 amino acids. V lost 3 bases, J lost 7 bases, and 8 bases stayed unmatched. Per germline, CDR1 KGHSH and CDR2 LQKENI. CDR3 sequence reads: CASSPGTGLRQPQHF. The CDR3 DNA is TGTGCCAGCTCACCTGGGACAGGCCTGCGGCAGCCCCAGCATTTT.

CDR3 in amino acids: CASSRSGSGGTGELFF. CDR3 bases: TGCGCCAGCAGCCGTAGCGGGAGTGGTGGGACCGGGGAGCTGTTTTTT. The chain carries TRBV5-1 and TRBJ2-2; 9 nucleotides align to TRBD2. The V and J ends lost 4 bases and 5 bases, in that order; junction bases with no gene match: 9. This CDR3 spans 16 amino acids. Germline V gene lookup returns CDR1 SGHRS and CDR2 YFSETQ.

The CDR3 DNA follows: TGTGCCAGCAGCGTAGAAGATCTAGCCGGAGAGACCCAGTACTTC. Translating it yields CASSVEDLAGETQYF. J is TRBJ2-5 and V is TRBV9; D is possibly TRBD2 (5 bases). The V and J ends lost 0 bases and 4 bases respectively, with 13 bases between them. CDR1 and CDR2 from the germline V gene are SGDLS and YYNGEE. The CDR3 is 15 residues long.

The chain joins TRBV19 to TRBJ2-7, with 7 nucleotides matching TRBD1. V shed 8 bases, J shed 6 bases, and the junction held 7 bases outside the gene matches. The V gene's germline CDR1 is LNHDA and CDR2 SQIVND (reference sequence). This CDR3 region has 12 residues. The DNA for the CDR3 is TGTGCCAGTTCGGAAGGGGGCAGCGAGCAGTACTTC. It is translated as CASSEGGSEQYF.

This clone was recorded a few times. The chain links TRBV5-6 to TRBJ1-2, with TRBD1 matching 8 bases. Germline CDR1 reads SGHDT; CDR2 reads YYEEEE. CDR3 size: 14 residues. Losses at the gene ends were 4 bases for V and 7 bases for J; bases not matched to a gene: 9. The CDR3 DNA reads TGTGCCAGCAGCAGAACCGGGACAGGTCGTGGCTACACCTTC. This gives the protein CASSRTGTGRGYTF. The full variable domain, its missing parts supplied by reference TRBV5-6 and TRBJ1-2, is DAGVTQSPTHLIKTRGQQVTLRCSPKSGHDTVSWYQQALGQGPQFIFQYYEEEERQRGNFPDRFSGHQFPNYSSELNVNALLLGDSALYLCASSRTGTGRGYTFGSGTRLTVV.

The chain has TRBV4-3 and TRBJ2-1; no clear D. The V end lost 1 base, the J end lost 9 bases, and 10 bases lay between the germline ends. The CDR3 length is 13 residues. In germline, CDR1 is LGHNA, CDR2 YSLEER. The CDR3 loop is CASSQGPQREQFF. In DNA form, the CDR3 reads TGCGCCAGCAGCCAAGGGCCTCAGCGTGAGCAGTTCTTC.

This clone was counted a few times. CDR3 region: CAIRASGIDTQYF. For the CDR3, the DNA is TGTGCCATCAGGGCTAGCGGGATAGATACGCAGTATTTT. The chain employs TRBV10-3 and TRBJ2-3; 9 nucleotides line up with TRBD2. After removal of 6 bases from V and 5 bases from J, the junction contained 3 bases not matched to a gene. The germline CDR1 and CDR2 sequences are ENHRY and SYGVKD. The CDR3 is 13 amino acids.

The V call is TRBV11-2, the J call TRBJ2-7; 13 bases fit TRBD2. Germline-derived CDR1 and CDR2 are SGHAT and FQNNGV. The CDR3 runs 17 residues. The V segment lost 3 bases and the J segment 7 bases; nucleotides outside the gene matches: 12. The chain's CDR3 is CASSFEELAGGPREQYF. The DNA of the CDR3 is TGTGCCAGCAGCTTTGAAGAACTAGCGGGAGGGCCCAGGGAGCAGTACTTC.

This chain links TRBV7-2 with TRBJ2-7; TRBD2 matches at 7 bases. This CDR3 is 15 amino acids long. The V and J ends lost 3 bases and 6 bases, in that order; junction bases with no gene match: 11. Germline V gives CDR1 SGHTA, CDR2 FQGNSA. The CDR3 region is CASSFDTAGEGEQYF. CDR3 nucleotide sequence: TGTGCCAGCAGCTTTGATACGGCGGGAGAGGGCGAGCAGTACTTC. Together with reference TRBV7-2 and TRBJ2-7, the CDR3 gives the full variable domain: GAGVSQSPSNKVTEKGKDVELRCDPISGHTALYWYRQSLGQGLEFLIYFQGNSAPDKSGLPSDRFSAERTGGSVSTLTIQRTQQEDSAVYLCASSFDTAGEGEQYFGPGTRLTVT.

This clone showed up just a few times. The chain joins TRBV27 to TRBJ1-4, with D possibly TRBD1 on 6 matching bases. There are 14 residues in the CDR3. Per the germline V gene, CDR1 is MNHEY and CDR2 is SMNVEV (reference sequence). V lost 6 bases and J lost 2, with 10 bases in between. This CDR3 is CASSRGGTNEKLFF. DNA of the CDR3: TGTGCCAGCAGCCGGGGGGGCACTAATGAAAAACTGTTTTTT.

The rearrangement links TRBV5-1 to TRBJ2-2; 9 nucleotides match TRBD2. The germline CDR1 and CDR2 sequences are SGHRS and YFSETQ. Trimming removed 6 bases from V and 5 bases from J; junction bases left unmatched: 14. The CDR3 has 17 amino acids. The CDR3 sequence is CASIPGLALFGTGELFF. The CDR3 DNA is TGCGCCAGCATCCCGGGACTAGCTTTATTTGGGACCGGGGAGCTGTTTTTT.

The V and J genes are TRBV5-6 and TRBJ2-7; D is unclear. V shed 4 bases and J shed 3 bases, with 8 bases lying between them. Looked up from germline, CDR1 is SGHDT and CDR2 is YYEEEE. The CDR3 is 12 residues long. The CDR3 coding sequence is TGTGCCAGCAGCGCCGTCGGCTACGAGCAGTACTTC. It is translated as CASSAVGYEQYF. The full variable domain, in which reference TRBV5-6 and TRBJ2-7 provide the parts outside the CDR3, is DAGVTQSPTHLIKTRGQQVTLRCSPKSGHDTVSWYQQALGQGPQFIFQYYEEEERQRGNFPDRFSGHQFPNYSSELNVNALLLGDSALYLCASSAVGYEQYFGPGTRLTVT.

This chain links TRBV7-2 with TRBJ2-7, with D possibly TRBD2 on 5 matching bases. The germline V gene has CDR1 SGHTA and CDR2 FQGNSA. The CDR3 is made up of 15 amino acids. Trimming took 1 base from V and 1 from J, leaving 11 bases between them. CDR3 DNA: TGTGCCAGCAGCTTAGTTGTGGGAGAGTCCTACGAGCAGTACTTC. Translating gives CASSLVVGESYEQYF. The full variable domain, in which reference TRBV7-2 and TRBJ2-7 provide the parts outside the CDR3, is GAGVSQSPSNKVTEKGKDVELRCDPISGHTALYWYRQSLGQGLEFLIYFQGNSAPDKSGLPSDRFSAERTGGSVSTLTIQRTQQEDSAVYLCASSLVVGESYEQYFGPGTRLTVT.

The genes are TRBV25-1 and TRBJ2-5; the match to TRBD2 covers 7 bases. Per germline, CDR1 MGHDK and CDR2 SYGVNS. Trimming removed 3 bases from V and 3 bases from J; junction bases left unmatched: 4. The CDR3 totals 14 residues. CDR3 sequence: CASSDRLAEETQYF. CDR3 sequence (DNA): TGTGCCAGCAGTGACCGGCTAGCGGAAGAGACCCAGTACTTC.